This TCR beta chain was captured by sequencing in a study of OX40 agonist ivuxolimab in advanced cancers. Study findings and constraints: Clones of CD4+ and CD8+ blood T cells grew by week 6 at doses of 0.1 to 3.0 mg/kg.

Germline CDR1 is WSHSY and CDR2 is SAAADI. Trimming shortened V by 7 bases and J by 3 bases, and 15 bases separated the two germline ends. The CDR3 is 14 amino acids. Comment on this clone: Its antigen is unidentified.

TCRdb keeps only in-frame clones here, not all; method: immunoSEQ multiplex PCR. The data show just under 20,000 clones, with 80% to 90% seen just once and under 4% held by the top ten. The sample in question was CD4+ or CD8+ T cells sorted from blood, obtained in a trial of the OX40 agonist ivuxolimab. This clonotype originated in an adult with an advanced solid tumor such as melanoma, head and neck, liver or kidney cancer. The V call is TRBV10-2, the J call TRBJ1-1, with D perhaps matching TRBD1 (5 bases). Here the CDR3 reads CASTPGRSDTEAFF. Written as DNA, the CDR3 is TGCGCCAGCACCCCAGGGAGATCGGACACTGAAGCTTTCTTT.